This T cell receptor (beta chain) was retrieved from a study of shared clonotypes between healthy human individuals. All donors qualified as healthy HIV-negative adults and had experienced no recent acute infections or vaccinations. General study results and limits: Among donors, the sharing of clonotypes was expected to be influenced by sequencing depth.

The assay used deep level. Generated by immunoSEQ multiplex PCR, the TCRdb table keeps only in-frame clones and is missing some. This table has 520,000 or so clones, about four fifths appearing once. Concerning this clone: The antigen is undetermined.

The germline gives CDR1 KGHSH, CDR2 LQKENI. The V and J ends lost 3 bases and 5 bases, in that order; junction bases with no gene match: 3. The CDR3 covers 15 residues. Sequenced sample: PBMCs. This receptor was taken from a middle-aged woman in good health. Some clones in this sample may be carry-over from other donors' samples. The chain uses TRBV18 and TRBJ1-5, with TRBD1 matching 11 bases. The DNA of the CDR3 is TGTGCCAGCTCACCGGGACAGGGGGGGTATCAGCCCCAGCATTTT. Its translation: CASSPGQGGYQPQHF.